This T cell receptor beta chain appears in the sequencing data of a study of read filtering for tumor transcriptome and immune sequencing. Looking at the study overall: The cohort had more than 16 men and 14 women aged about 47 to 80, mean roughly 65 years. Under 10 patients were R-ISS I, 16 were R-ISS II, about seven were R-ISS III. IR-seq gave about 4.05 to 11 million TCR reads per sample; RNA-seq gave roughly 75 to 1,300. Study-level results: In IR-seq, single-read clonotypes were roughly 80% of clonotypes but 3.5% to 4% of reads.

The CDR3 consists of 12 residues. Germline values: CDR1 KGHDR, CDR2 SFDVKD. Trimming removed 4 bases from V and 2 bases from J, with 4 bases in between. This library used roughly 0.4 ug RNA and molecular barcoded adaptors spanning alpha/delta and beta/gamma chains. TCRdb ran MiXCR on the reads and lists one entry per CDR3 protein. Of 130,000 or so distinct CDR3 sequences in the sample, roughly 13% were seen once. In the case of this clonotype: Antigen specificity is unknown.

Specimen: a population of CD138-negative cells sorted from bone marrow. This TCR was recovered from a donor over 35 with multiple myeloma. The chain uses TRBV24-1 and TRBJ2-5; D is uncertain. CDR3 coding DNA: TGTGCCACCAGTGACATACAAGAGACCCAGTACTTC. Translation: CATSDIQETQYF.